Below, 30 T cell receptor beta chains from the same sample are listed, as sequenced in a study of shared clonotypes between healthy human individuals. Sequencing used immunoSEQ multiplex PCR; TCRdb keeps in-frame clones, though not all of them. The data show approximately 640,000 clones, with 90% seen just once and roughly 36% held by the top ten. What was sequenced was memory CD8+ T cells from PBMCs. Noted subset: CD45RO+ cells pooled with CCR7-negative TemRA cells. These TCRs come from a man aged 18 to 29 in good health. Some clones in this sample may be carry-over from other donors' samples.

V gene TRBV28 combines with J gene TRBJ2-7; TRBD2 agrees at 10 bases. The germline V gene has CDR1 MDHEN and CDR2 SYDVKM. J was trimmed by 4 bases and V by 4 bases; bases with no gene match: 19. The CDR3 length is 19 residues. The CDR3 spells CASSSLGLAPRGQRYEQYF. Written as DNA, the CDR3 is TGTGCCAGCAGTTCCCTGGGACTAGCGCCGCGAGGCCAACGATACGAGCAGTACTTC. Supplemented by reference TRBV28 and TRBJ2-7, the full variable domain reads DVKVTQSSRYLVKRTGEKVFLECVQDMDHENMFWYRQDPGLGLRLIYFSYDVKMKEKGDIPEGYSVSREKKERFSLILESASTNQTSMYLCASSSLGLAPRGQRYEQYFGPGTRLTVT.

The rearrangement links TRBV15 to TRBJ2-5; tentative D call: TRBD1 (6 bases). V was clipped by 2 bases and J by 9 bases, with 19 bases between them. The CDR3 extends over 15 amino acids. CDR1 LNHNV and CDR2 YYDKDF come from the germline V gene (reference sequence). The CDR3 DNA sequence: TGTGCCACCAGCAGACACCCGGGACAAGGGTTTTCCCAGTACTTC. Translated: CATSRHPGQGFSQYF.

The chain combines TRBV2 with TRBJ2-7; D ambiguous. Germline V CDR1 and CDR2: SNHLY, FYNNEI. With 5 bases removed from V and 0 bases from J, the gap between germline ends came to 8 bases. There are 13 residues in the CDR3. DNA for the CDR3: TGTGCCAGCAGTCTTACAGTCTCCTACGAGCAGTACTTC. The encoded protein is CASSLTVSYEQYF.

This sequence joins TRBV5-1 and TRBJ2-3; 11 bases fit TRBD2. Trimming removed 7 bases from V and 4 bases from J; junction bases left unmatched: 5. The germline V gene encodes CDR1 SGHRS and CDR2 YFSETQ. CDR3 length: 14 residues. In DNA, the CDR3 is TGCGCCAGCGTAGCGGGAGGGCCGGCAGATACGCAGTATTTT. It specifies CASVAGGPADTQYF.

This clone was picked up many times. The gene calls are TRBV11-2 and TRBJ2-1; D may be TRBD2 (6 bases). The germline gives CDR1 SGHAT, CDR2 FQNNGV. V lost 5 bases to trimming and J lost 10 bases, with 12 bases between them. This CDR3 has 12 residues. For the CDR3, the DNA is TGTGCCAGCAGCCGGGGGATCTTCGAGCAGTTCTTC. Protein: CASSRGIFEQFF.

This sequence joins TRBV6-1 and TRBJ2-7; 7 positions match TRBD1. V shed 3 bases and J 2 bases; nucleotides not matched to a gene: 7. This CDR3 spans 15 amino acids. Germline lookup yields CDR1 MNHNS and CDR2 SASEGT. The CDR3 DNA follows: TGTGCCAGCAGTGAGCGACAGGGCTTACCCTACGAGCAGTACTTC. It translates to CASSERQGLPYEQYF.

The rearrangement uses TRBV30 and TRBJ2-7; no firm D call. The V gene lost 8 bases and the J gene lost 2 bases, with 16 bases spanning the gap. Germline loops: CDR1 GTSNPN, CDR2 SVGIG (reference sequence). The CDR3 spans 13 residues. The CDR3 loop reads CAGHDHLPYEQYF. The CDR3, as DNA: TGTGCCGGGCACGACCACCTACCCTACGAGCAGTACTTC.

The V call is TRBV7-6, the J call TRBJ2-1, with no clear D. This CDR3 has 13 residues. Germline V gene lookup returns CDR1 SGHVS and CDR2 FNYEAQ. The V end lost 2 bases, the J end lost 9 bases, and 11 bases lay between the germline ends. As DNA, the CDR3 is TGTGCCAGCAGCTTAATGGAGTCGAGTGAGCAGTTCTTC. Its translation is CASSLMESSEQFF.

V gene TRBV7-9 combines with J gene TRBJ2-2; a possible D gene is TRBD2 (5 bases). Trimming removed 5 bases from V and 3 bases from J, with 19 bases in between. The germline V gene encodes CDR1 SEHNR and CDR2 FQNEAQ (reference sequence). The CDR3 consists of 17 residues. CDR3 DNA sequence: TGTGCCAGCAGCCCCTCAAGCGGACTGCCTTACACCGGGGAGCTGTTTTTT. As protein: CASSPSSGLPYTGELFF. Supplemented by reference TRBV7-9 and TRBJ2-2, the full variable domain reads DTGVSQNPRHKITKRGQNVTFRCDPISEHNRLYWYRQTLGQGPEFLTYFQNEAQLEKSRLLSDRFSAERPKGSFSTLEIQRTEQGDSAMYLCASSPSSGLPYTGELFFGEGSRLTVL.

V gene TRBV5-6 combines with J gene TRBJ1-2; possible D gene TRBD1, 6 bases. V was trimmed by 0 bases and J by 4 bases, leaving 13 bases between them. Germline V lookup: CDR1 SGHDT, CDR2 YYEEEE. The length of the CDR3 is 15 residues. The CDR3 spells CASSLGGTSGYGYTF. The CDR3 DNA reads as TGTGCCAGCAGCTTGGGAGGGACATCCGGCTATGGCTACACCTTC.

Of note for this clone: Other DNA sequences within the sample encode an identical CDR3. This chain joins TRBV27 and TRBJ2-1, with 9 nucleotides matching TRBD2. With V trimmed by 2 bases and J by 1 base, 0 bases remained unmatched. The CDR3 runs 15 residues. Germline CDR1 and CDR2: MNHEY and SMNVEV (reference sequence). CDR3 sequence reads: CASSLAGGSYNEQFF. CDR3 nucleotide sequence: TGTGCCAGCAGTTTAGCGGGAGGGTCCTACAATGAGCAGTTCTTC.

The V call is TRBV7-3, the J call TRBJ2-3; unclear D gene. The CDR3 is made up of 13 amino acids. The ends were cut back, 2 bases at V and 6 bases at J, with 9 bases in the middle. The germline V gene has CDR1 SGHTA and CDR2 FQGTGA. CDR3 sequence: CASSLVPGDTQYF. CDR3 nucleotide sequence: TGTGCCAGCAGCTTAGTACCCGGGGATACGCAGTATTTT.

The J gene is TRBJ2-1, the V gene TRBV11-3; 8 nucleotides line up with TRBD2. This CDR3 region has 15 residues. J lost 7 bases, V lost 6 bases, and 11 bases had no gene match. Germline V gene data show CDR1 as SGHNT and CDR2 as YENEEA. The CDR3 sequence is CASSPREGRRNEQFF. In DNA, the CDR3 is TGTGCCAGCAGTCCTCGGGAGGGTAGAAGAAATGAGCAGTTCTTC.

The chain has TRBV19 and TRBJ2-7; 8 bases map to TRBD1. The V gene end was trimmed by 4 bases and the J gene end by 7 bases; junction bases not matched to a gene: 12. CDR1 and CDR2 from the germline V gene are LNHDA and SQIVND (reference sequence). This CDR3 has 15 residues. CDR3: CASSTGTGLSLEQYF. For the CDR3, the DNA is TGTGCCAGTAGTACCGGGACAGGCCTCTCTTTGGAGCAGTACTTC.

The J gene is TRBJ2-1, the V gene TRBV10-2; 8 positions match TRBD2. Germline V CDR1 and CDR2: WSHSY, SAAADI. This CDR3 has 17 residues. With V trimmed by 7 bases and J by 3 bases, 14 bases remained unmatched. The CDR3: CASTTGGVADHYNEQFF. CDR3 DNA sequence: TGCGCCAGCACTACCGGGGGGGTTGCGGACCACTACAATGAGCAGTTCTTC.

In DNA form, the CDR3 reads TGTGCCAGCAGCGCACCACCGTTCTACGAGCAGTACTTC. Encoded protein: CASSAPPFYEQYF. This chain links TRBV6-5 with TRBJ2-7; D not resolved. CDR1 MNHEY and CDR2 SVGAGI come from the germline V gene. The CDR3 is made up of 13 amino acids. V gave up 6 bases and J gave up 3 bases, with 12 bases separating them.

This chain connects TRBV19 to TRBJ2-5; TRBD1 is a possible D gene (5 bases). Deletions cut 6 bases from V and 5 bases from J, with 19 bases between. This CDR3 has 15 amino acids. From germline, CDR1 is LNHDA and CDR2 SQIVND (reference sequence). The CDR3 loop is CASSFDRGPGETQYF. CDR3 nucleotides: TGTGCCAGTAGCTTTGATAGGGGTCCCGGGGAGACCCAGTACTTC. The full variable domain, rest sourced from reference TRBV19 and TRBJ2-5, is DGGITQSPKYLFRKEGQNVTLSCEQNLNHDAMYWYRQDPGQGLRLIYYSQIVNDFQKGDIAEGYSVSREKKESFPLTVTSAQKNPTAFYLCASSFDRGPGETQYFGPGTRLLVL.

The rearrangement uses TRBV9 and TRBJ2-4; 8 bases are shared with TRBD1. The V and J ends lost 3 bases and 1 base, in that order; junction bases with no gene match: 6. Germline assignment: CDR1 SGDLS and CDR2 YYNGEE. The CDR3 has 16 amino acids. In DNA, the CDR3 is TGTGCCAGCAGCGCCCCGACAGGGGCGGCCAAAAACATTCAGTACTTC. Residues: CASSAPTGAAKNIQYF.

The chain carries TRBV28 and TRBJ2-4; 7 bases agree with TRBD2. CDR1 MDHEN and CDR2 SYDVKM come from the germline V gene. The CDR3 consists of 17 residues. Trimming took 2 bases from V and 11 from J; bases not matched to a gene: 18. This chain's CDR3 is CASSLGPRLAGSVVQYF. CDR3 DNA: TGTGCCAGCAGTTTAGGCCCCAGACTAGCCGGATCCGTCGTTCAGTACTTC.

The chain has TRBV4-1 and TRBJ2-7, with D tentatively TRBD2 (5 bases). The length of the CDR3 is 16 residues. Germline V gene sequence: CDR1 MGHRA, CDR2 YSYEKL. The V end lost 1 base, the J end lost 6 bases, and 19 bases lay between the germline ends. The DNA for the CDR3 is TGCGCCAGCAGCCAAGTAAGGAGCCGGGATTACGGCGAGCAGTACTTC. As protein: CASSQVRSRDYGEQYF.

The genes are TRBV30 and TRBJ2-7, with D unclear. Trimming took off 0 bases at V and 4 bases at J, with 4 bases between the two ends. The CDR3 length is 11 residues. Germline CDR1 and CDR2: GTSNPN and SVGIG (reference sequence). The CDR3 loop reads CAWSVNYEQYF. In nucleotides, the CDR3 is TGTGCCTGGAGTGTAAATTACGAGCAGTACTTC.

The V call is TRBV7-9, the J call TRBJ2-7, with D possibly TRBD2 on 6 matching bases. This CDR3 is built from 11 residues. Germline CDR1 and CDR2: SEHNR and FQNEAQ (reference sequence). Trimming left V 6 bases short and J 10 bases short, with 13 bases between. This chain's CDR3 is CASRSGGIQYF. The CDR3 nucleotides read TGTGCCAGCAGGTCGGGCGGGATACAGTACTTC.

CDR3 sequence (DNA): TGTGCCAGCAGTTTGACAACGACAGCACAAGAGACCCAGTACTTC. Encoded protein: CASSLTTTAQETQYF. The chain carries TRBV27 and TRBJ2-5; maybe TRBD1 (5 bases). Germline V lookup: CDR1 MNHEY, CDR2 SMNVEV (reference sequence). V was cut by 3 bases and J by 2 bases, with 13 bases left in between. The CDR3 extends over 15 amino acids.

This clone has more than one count but fewer than ten. The V call is TRBV6-1, the J call TRBJ2-5; maybe TRBD1 (7 bases). Germline CDR1 and CDR2: MNHNS and SASEGT. The CDR3 contains 18 residues. V dropped 2 bases and J dropped 2 bases, with 21 bases sitting between them. The CDR3 nucleotides are TGTGCCAGCAGTGAATGGGTTGCAGGGGGGAGTTCTCAAGAGACCCAGTACTTC. Protein: CASSEWVAGGSSQETQYF.

The rearrangement links TRBV14 to TRBJ1-2, with D unclear. The CDR3 length is 14 residues. Germline assignment: CDR1 SGHDN and CDR2 FVKESK. V was trimmed by 0 bases and J by 4 bases, leaving 9 bases between them. DNA of the CDR3: TGTGCCAGCAGCCAAGATAGAGAAATCTATGGCTACACCTTC. It encodes CASSQDREIYGYTF.

The chain employs TRBV5-5 and TRBJ2-2; tentative D call: TRBD1 (6 bases). CDR1 and CDR2 from the germline V gene are SGHKS and YYEKEE (reference sequence). The CDR3 extends over 13 amino acids. V was pared by 1 base and J by 5 bases, with 6 bases between. CDR3 sequence: CASSLQGTGELFF. In DNA form, the CDR3 reads TGTGCCAGCAGCTTGCAGGGGACCGGGGAGCTGTTTTTT.

This chain uses TRBV7-3 with TRBJ2-1; D call uncertain. The germline CDR1 and CDR2 sequences are SGHTA and FQGTGA. With 4 bases removed from V and 6 bases from J, the gap between germline ends came to 10 bases. This CDR3 contains 13 residues. The CDR3 spells CASSWAPGNEQFF. The CDR3 region has the DNA TGTGCCAGCAGCTGGGCCCCAGGCAATGAGCAGTTCTTC.

There are a few counts of this clone. As DNA, the CDR3 is TGTGCCAGCAGACTAGAGGACAGGGCCTATCAGCCCCAGCATTTT. It specifies CASRLEDRAYQPQHF. The chain couples TRBV28 to TRBJ1-5; 8 positions agree with TRBD1. There are 15 residues in the CDR3. Per germline, CDR1 MDHEN and CDR2 SYDVKM. J gave up 5 bases and V 6 bases, and 9 bases lay outside the gene matches.

The J gene is TRBJ2-7, the V gene TRBV28, with D unresolved. Germline-derived CDR1 and CDR2 are MDHEN and SYDVKM. Trimming left V 1 base short and J 5 bases short, with 9 bases between. This CDR3 has 13 residues. CDR3 region: CASSLSYLDEQYF. The CDR3 coding sequence is TGTGCCAGCAGTTTATCTTACCTGGACGAGCAGTACTTC.

The gene calls are TRBV7-6 and TRBJ1-1; perhaps TRBD1 as D (5 bases). CDR1 and CDR2 (germline): SGHVS, FNYEAQ. The CDR3 length is 16 residues. Trimming shortened V by 1 base and J by 1 base, and 13 bases separated the two germline ends. CDR3 bases: TGTGCCAGCAGCTTAGACGATGTGGGGCCGAACACTGAAGCTTTCTTT. Protein product: CASSLDDVGPNTEAFF.